This entry lists 17 T cell receptor beta chains sequenced from one sample in a study of regulatory T cells in long-lasting Graves disease. Time point described: newly diagnosed GD, antithyroid drugs for less than 3 months. Extracted PBMC RNA gave rise to the TCR library. Combining iRepertoire HTBI primers with Arm-PCR of CDR3 regions, the authors built TCR beta libraries. TCRdb reanalysed the multiplex PCR reads using MiXCR and keeps one entry per CDR3 protein. The sample includes around 450,000 distinct CDR3 sequences, about 15% of them seen just once. These data also featured in a second study, about T cells in Graves' hyperthyroidism and ophthalmopathy.

The sample here was peripheral blood mononuclear cells (PBMCs), taken at new diagnosis, from a patient treated with antithyroid drugs. Every receptor here comes from a woman in her twenties or thirties with Graves disease.

The chain carries TRBV20-1 and TRBJ2-7; 11 bases are shared with TRBD2. CDR1 is DFQATT, CDR2 SNEGSKA, per germline (reference sequence). There are 16 residues in the CDR3. Trimming took 3 bases from V and 1 from J; bases not matched to a gene: 8. This chain's CDR3 is CSARGWASGRSYEQYF. The CDR3 DNA sequence: TGCAGTGCTAGGGGGTGGGCTAGCGGGAGGTCCTACGAGCAGTACTTC.

This clonotype was detected a few times. The J gene is TRBJ2-1, the V gene TRBV6-1, with D perhaps matching TRBD1 (5 bases). With 7 bases removed from V and 4 bases from J, the gap between germline ends came to 11 bases. This CDR3 spans 13 amino acids. The germline V gene encodes CDR1 MNHNS and CDR2 SASEGT. The CDR3 DNA reads as TGTGCCAGCACCAACAGGAATTACAATGAGCAGTTCTTC. Its protein is CASTNRNYNEQFF.

This clonotype was seen just once. A read error likely explains this, since a far larger clone differs by one base. V gene TRBV7-3 combines with J gene TRBJ2-3; TRBD1 aligns across 7 bases. Germline V gene lookup returns CDR1 SGHTA and CDR2 FQGTGA. The trim removed 6 bases at V and 0 bases at J, leaving 6 bases unmatched. This CDR3 is 15 amino acids long. For the CDR3, the DNA is TGTGCCAGCAGTTTTGGGACAGCTAGCACAGATACGCAGTATTTT. Its protein product is CASSFGTASTDTQYF.

The CDR3 loop reads CASSLRPNQPQHF. In DNA, the CDR3 is TGTGCCAGCAGTTTAAGACCTAATCAGCCCCAGCATTTT. The V call is TRBV28, the J call TRBJ1-5, with D unclear. V lost 2 bases, J lost 4 bases, and 6 bases lay in between. This CDR3 contains 13 residues. Looked up from germline, CDR1 is MDHEN and CDR2 is SYDVKM.

This clonotype was seen repeatedly, ten times or more. This chain connects TRBV20-1 to TRBJ2-3; 11 bases are shared with TRBD2. Germline lookup yields CDR1 DFQATT and CDR2 SNEGSKA (reference sequence). V shed 6 bases, J shed 1 base, and the junction held 12 bases outside the gene matches. The CDR3 has 17 amino acids. CDR3 sequence (DNA): TGCAGTGCCCCGACGATTAGCGGGAGGGTTGGCACAGATACGCAGTATTTT. Translating it yields CSAPTISGRVGTDTQYF.

V gene TRBV7-9 combines with J gene TRBJ1-1; D call uncertain. Germline values: CDR1 SEHNR, CDR2 FQNEAQ (reference sequence). The CDR3 runs 14 residues. The V end was cut by 0 bases, the J end by 2 bases, with 7 bases between. CDR3 in amino acids: CASSLAPGNTEAFF. The CDR3 DNA is TGTGCCAGCAGCTTAGCTCCGGGTAACACTGAAGCTTTCTTT.

This rearrangement joins TRBV2 to TRBJ1-1; D unresolved. Germline lookup yields CDR1 SNHLY and CDR2 FYNNEI. The ends were cut back, 6 bases at V and 1 base at J, with 15 bases in the middle. The CDR3 covers 15 residues. CDR3 nucleotides: TGTGCCAGCAGCCCGGTCAGGCTTCGGAACACTGAAGCTTTCTTT. It yields the protein CASSPVRLRNTEAFF.

In this sample, this clonotype turned up a few times. This chain links TRBV10-3 with TRBJ2-1, with TRBD2 matching 16 bases. After removal of 6 bases from V and 6 bases from J, the junction contained 5 bases not matched to a gene. The CDR3 extends over 16 amino acids. The germline CDR1 and CDR2 sequences are ENHRY and SYGVKD. The CDR3 loop is CAIRDGTSGRANEQFF. For the CDR3, the DNA is TGTGCCATCAGAGACGGGACTAGCGGGAGGGCCAATGAGCAGTTCTTC.

This clonotype was counted at least ten times. The rearrangement joins TRBV7-9 to TRBJ2-5, with D unresolved. CDR1 is SEHNR and CDR2 is FQNEAQ in the germline V gene (reference sequence). Trimming took 5 bases from V and 1 from J, leaving 14 bases between them. The CDR3 is 15 residues long. DNA of the CDR3: TGTGCCAGCAGCCGTACCCTCGGGCTCCAAGAGACCCAGTACTTC. Amino acids: CASSRTLGLQETQYF.

In this sample, this clonotype turned up a few times. The chain is built from TRBV10-3 and TRBJ2-7, with 10 bases that match TRBD1. Germline lookup yields CDR1 ENHRY and CDR2 SYGVKD. V was clipped by 2 bases and J by 1 base; unmatched bases: 2. CDR3 length: 15 amino acids. The CDR3 reads CAISERTGGSYEQYF. The CDR3 region has the DNA TGTGCCATCAGTGAGAGGACAGGGGGTTCCTACGAGCAGTACTTC.

This clonotype was observed many times. V usage is TRBV7-2 and J usage is TRBJ2-3; 9 bases map to TRBD1. The CDR3 has 16 residues. Germline loops: CDR1 SGHTA, CDR2 FQGNSA. Trimming cost V 5 bases and J 3 bases; bases outside gene matches: 9. CDR3 loop: CASSHRQGGLTDTQYF. CDR3 bases: TGTGCCAGCAGCCATCGACAGGGGGGCCTAACAGATACGCAGTATTTT.

This clonotype was found many times. In DNA, the CDR3 is TGCAGCGTTACTCCCGGTGCCTCCTGGGAGCAGTTCTTC. Its protein product is CSVTPGASWEQFF. J is TRBJ2-1 and V is TRBV29-1; D is ambiguous. The CDR3 is made up of 13 amino acids. Germline CDR1 is SQVTM and CDR2 is ANQGSEA. Deletions cut 5 bases from V and 10 bases from J, with 18 bases between.

This clonotype was recorded many times. V gene TRBV15 combines with J gene TRBJ2-3; 11 bases line up with TRBD2. Germline CDR1 and CDR2: LNHNV and YYDKDF (reference sequence). The CDR3 runs 17 residues. V shed 3 bases, J shed 3 bases, and the junction held 8 bases outside the gene matches. The CDR3 here is CATSSMTSGTPTDTQYF. For the CDR3, the DNA is TGTGCCACCAGCAGTATGACTAGCGGGACCCCGACAGATACGCAGTATTTT.

This clonotype has ten or more counts. The DNA of the CDR3 is TGCGCCAGCATGAGCGGGAGCACAGATACGCAGTATTTT. As protein: CASMSGSTDTQYF. The chain couples TRBV5-1 to TRBJ2-3, with D maybe TRBD2 (6 bases). Germline V gene sequence: CDR1 SGHRS, CDR2 YFSETQ. This CDR3 has 13 residues. V lost 6 bases to trimming and J lost 0 bases, with 8 bases between them.

Worth noting for this clonotype: A much larger clone differs by one base, so this may be a read error. CDR3 nucleotides: TGTGCCAGCAGTGAAAGAGGGGGTAGGACTCCCCACAATGAGCAGTTCTTC. Its protein product is CASSERGGRTPHNEQFF. The rearrangement uses TRBV2 and TRBJ2-1; D perhaps matches TRBD1 (6 bases). V was shortened by 2 bases and J by 5 bases, with 19 bases between the two germline ends. Germline-derived CDR1 and CDR2 are SNHLY and FYNNEI. The CDR3 consists of 17 residues.

The chain combines TRBV5-5 with TRBJ1-1; D not resolved. Trimming cost V 2 bases and J 10 bases, with 12 bases left between them. There are 12 residues in the CDR3. The germline V gene encodes CDR1 SGHKS and CDR2 YYEKEE (reference sequence). CDR3 loop: CASSFGDWGAFF. In nucleotides, the CDR3 is TGTGCCAGCAGCTTTGGGGATTGGGGAGCTTTCTTT.

This clonotype has only a few counts. The CDR3 DNA sequence: TGTGCCAGCAGTTTATGGACAGGTTCCACCGGGGAGCTGTTTTTT. Its protein is CASSLWTGSTGELFF. V gene TRBV28 combines with J gene TRBJ2-2, with TRBD1 as a possible D gene (6 bases). CDR1 is MDHEN, CDR2 SYDVKM, per germline. This CDR3 is built from 15 residues. Trimming stripped 0 bases from V and 4 bases from J, with 9 bases between.